These T cell receptor beta chains were read from a single sample in a study of CD8 T cells in Susac syndrome. TCRdb used MiXCR to reprocess the immunoSEQ multiplex PCR reads, holding one entry per CDR3 protein. The sample includes some 110,000 distinct CDR3 sequences, less than 95% of them seen just once. The specimen sequenced was CD8+ T cells from PBMCs. Every receptor here comes from a human donor with Susac syndrome. Both conserved end residues are part of each CDR3. A D gene is named only where the DNA matches it firmly. Clone sizes are given selectively: once, few, many, or a class where the clone is expanded.

v_call	d_call	clone_size	j_call	cdr3_aa	cdr3_nt
TRBV7-9	NA	NA	TRBJ2-3	CASRPLAMEYTQYF	TGTGCCAGCAGGCCTCTAGCGATGGAATATACGCAGTATTTT
TRBV15	NA	NA	TRBJ2-5	CATSRDSGTGETQYF	TGTGCCACCAGCAGGGATTCCGGGACTGGGGAGACCCAGTACTTC
TRBV6-2/TRBV6-3	TRBD1	NA	TRBJ2-5	CASSPGQEVETQYF	TGTGCCAGCAGCCCGGGACAGGAGGTAGAGACCCAGTACTTC
TRBV29-1	NA	NA	TRBJ1-3	CSVESQRPAGNTIYF	TGCAGCGTTGAATCGCAGAGACCGGCTGGAAACACCATATATTTT
TRBV9	NA	NA	TRBJ1-2	CASSSPPGVGYTF	TGTGCCAGCAGCTCCCCCCCAGGGGTGGGCTACACCTTC
TRBV7-9	NA	NA	TRBJ2-6	CASSSDHLGGANVLTF	TGTGCCAGCAGCTCAGACCATCTGGGTGGGGCCAACGTCCTGACTTTC
TRBV15	TRBD2	NA	TRBJ2-5	CATSSISGRGETQYF	TGTGCCACCAGTTCTATTAGCGGGAGGGGAGAGACCCAGTACTTC
TRBV6-6	TRBD1	NA	TRBJ1-1	CASSSTGGWTEAFF	TGTGCCAGCAGTTCGACAGGGGGGTGGACTGAAGCTTTCTTT
TRBV5-4	NA	NA	TRBJ2-7	CASSSRELYEQYF	TGTGCCAGCAGCTCTCGGGAGTTGTACGAGCAGTACTTC
TRBV7-9	TRBD2	NA	TRBJ2-2	CASSGVAGGRRGELFF	TGTGCCAGCAGCGGCGTAGCGGGGGGTCGGCGCGGGGAGCTGTTTTTT
TRBV12-3/TRBV12-4	TRBD2	few	TRBJ2-3	CASSSAGDGTDTQYF	TGTGCCAGCAGTTCCGCGGGGGATGGCACAGATACGCAGTATTTT
TRBV7-3	NA	NA	TRBJ2-6	CASSLGGFVPNSGANVLTF	TGTGCCAGCAGCTTAGGGGGGTTTGTGCCCAACTCTGGGGCCAACGTCCTGACTTTC
TRBV14	NA	NA	TRBJ1-1	CASSLHQGPTEAFF	TGTGCCAGCAGCCTCCATCAGGGACCCACTGAAGCTTTCTTT
TRBV25-1	TRBD1	NA	TRBJ2-7	CASSEFRTGGAYEQYF	TGTGCCAGCAGTGAATTCCGGACAGGGGGGGCCTACGAGCAGTACTTC
TRBV11-2	NA	NA	TRBJ2-7	CASSLAGEIYITQYF	TGTGCCAGCAGCTTAGCGGGCGAGATCTATATAACGCAGTACTTC
TRBV4-3	TRBD2	NA	TRBJ2-5	CASSQDRGVGETQYF	TGCGCCAGCAGCCAAGATCGGGGGGTGGGTGAGACCCAGTACTTC
TRBV19	NA	NA	TRBJ2-1	CASSQYNEQFF	TGTGCCAGTAGTCAATACAATGAGCAGTTCTTC
TRBV4-1	NA	NA	TRBJ1-1	CASSQERTNTEAFF	TGCGCCAGCAGCCAAGAGAGGACGAACACTGAAGCTTTCTTT
TRBV7-9	TRBD1	NA	TRBJ2-7	CASSFPGEGASF	TGTGCCAGCAGCTTTCCTGGAGAGGGGGCCTCCTTC
TRBV12-3/TRBV12-4	NA	NA	TRBJ2-7	CASRGKDSYEQYF	TGTGCCAGTCGGGGCAAGGACTCCTACGAGCAGTACTTC
TRBV12-5	NA	once	TRBJ1-4	CASGFQPGARNEKLFF	TGTGCTAGTGGTTTTCAACCAGGTGCCCGTAATGAAAAACTGTTTTTT
TRBV3-1	NA	few	TRBJ1-3	CASSQDSGSGNTIYF	TGTGCCAGCAGCCAAGATTCTGGCTCTGGAAACACCATATATTTT
TRBV9	NA	NA	TRBJ1-2	CATEEAGDGYTF	TGTGCCACGGAAGAGGCAGGGGACGGCTACACCTTC
TRBV10-3	NA	NA	TRBJ1-1	CAISTLGRGNTEAFF	TGTGCCATCAGTACCTTGGGCAGGGGAAACACTGAAGCTTTCTTT
TRBV27	NA	NA	TRBJ1-1	CASSLYLGTEAFF	TGTGCCAGCAGTTTGTACCTGGGCACTGAAGCTTTCTTT
TRBV20-1	NA	NA	TRBJ1-1	CSAQDKNTEAFF	TGCAGTGCTCAGGACAAGAACACTGAAGCTTTCTTT
TRBV14	NA	once	TRBJ1-1	CASSQEAVNTEAFF	TGTGCCAGCAGCCAAGAAGCGGTGAACACTGAAGCTTTCTTT
TRBV20-1	TRBD1	NA	TRBJ2-5	CSAPGQVYQETQYF	TGCAGTGCTCCCGGACAGGTCTACCAAGAGACCCAGTACTTC
TRBV27	NA	NA	TRBJ2-3	CASSFQGGADTQYF	TGTGCCAGCAGTTTTCAGGGAGGTGCAGATACGCAGTATTTT
TRBV9	TRBD1	NA	TRBJ1-6	CASSPPGQGNSPLHF	TGTGCCAGCAGCCCTCCGGGACAGGGGAATTCACCCCTCCACTTT
TRBV20-1	NA	NA	TRBJ2-7	CSAGGQGWNEQYF	TGCAGTGCTGGGGGGCAGGGATGGAACGAGCAGTACTTC
TRBV9	NA	NA	TRBJ1-2	CASSALPGLVYGYTF	TGTGCCAGCAGCGCCCTACCGGGCCTTGTCTATGGCTACACCTTC
TRBV7-3	TRBD2	NA	TRBJ2-1	CASSLVGSGGYNEQFF	TGTGCCAGCAGCTTAGTTGGTAGCGGGGGTTACAATGAGCAGTTCTTC
TRBV12-5	NA	NA	TRBJ2-3	CASGLGASEDTQYF	TGTGCTAGTGGTTTGGGGGCATCTGAGGATACGCAGTATTTT
TRBV20-1	TRBD2	NA	TRBJ2-3	CSASVGLAGKDTQYF	TGCAGTGCTAGCGTAGGACTAGCGGGGAAAGATACGCAGTATTTT
TRBV6-5	TRBD1	NA	TRBJ1-2	CASSNRDRGFGYTF	TGTGCCAGCAGTAACCGGGACAGGGGGTTTGGCTACACCTTC
TRBV6-5	NA	NA	TRBJ1-1	CASGYNTEAFF	TGTGCCAGCGGATATAACACTGAAGCTTTCTTT